This T cell receptor beta chain was sequenced in a study of long-term antiretroviral therapy in people with HIV. Germline V gene data show CDR1 as GTSNPN and CDR2 as SVGIG (reference sequence). V was pared by 3 bases and J by 7 bases, with 8 bases of the junction left unmatched. The CDR3 loop spans 13 amino acids. Run at survey level, the immunoSEQ assay was version v3.0. The repertoire was sequenced with immunoSEQ multiplex PCR; TCRdb's copy has only in-frame clones and lacks some. This repertoire shows around 32,000 clones, approximately 90% found once; its top ten account for around 9%. The cryopreserved samples used held roughly 0.85-10 million PBMC prior to extraction of DNA.

This chain links TRBV30 with TRBJ1-2; 7 bases align to TRBD1. The sequence came from a man aged 45-65 years with HIV. Here the sequenced sample was unsorted PBMCs, taken 3.2 years before starting antiretroviral therapy. The CDR3 nucleotides are TGTGCCTGGAGCGAAACAGGGGAGGCTGGCTACACCTTC. The encoded protein is CAWSETGEAGYTF. Based on the CDR3 plus reference TRBV30 and TRBJ1-2, the full variable domain is SQTIHQWPATLVQPVGSPLSLECTVEGTSNPNLYWYRQAAGRGLQLLFYSVGIGQISSEVPQNLSASRPQDRQFILSSKKLLLSDSGFYLCAWSETGEAGYTFGSGTRLTVV.